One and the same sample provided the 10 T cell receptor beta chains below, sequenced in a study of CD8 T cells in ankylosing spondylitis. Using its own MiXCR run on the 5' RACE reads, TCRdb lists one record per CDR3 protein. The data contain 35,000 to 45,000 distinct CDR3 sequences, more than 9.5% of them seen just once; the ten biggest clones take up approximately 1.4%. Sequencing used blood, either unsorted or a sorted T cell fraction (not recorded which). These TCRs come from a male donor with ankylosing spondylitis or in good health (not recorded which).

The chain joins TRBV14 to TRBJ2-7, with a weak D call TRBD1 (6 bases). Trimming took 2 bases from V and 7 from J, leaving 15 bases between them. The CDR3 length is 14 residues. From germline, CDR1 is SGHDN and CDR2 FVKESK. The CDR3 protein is CASSQLGQGREQYF. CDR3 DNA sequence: TGTGCCAGCAGCCAATTAGGGCAGGGGAGAGAGCAGTACTTC.

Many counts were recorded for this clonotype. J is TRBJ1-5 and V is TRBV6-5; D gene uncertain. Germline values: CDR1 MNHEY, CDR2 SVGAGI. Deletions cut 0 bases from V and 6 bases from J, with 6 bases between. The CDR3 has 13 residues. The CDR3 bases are TGTGCCAGCAGTTACTCTAGGGCTCAGCCCCAGCATTTT. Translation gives CASSYSRAQPQHF.

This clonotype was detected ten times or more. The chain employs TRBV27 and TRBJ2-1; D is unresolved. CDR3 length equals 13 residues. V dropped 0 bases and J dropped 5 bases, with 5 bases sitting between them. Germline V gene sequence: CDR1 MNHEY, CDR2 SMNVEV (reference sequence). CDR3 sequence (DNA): TGTGCCAGCAGTTTATCCCTCAACAATGAGCAGTTCTTC. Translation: CASSLSLNNEQFF.

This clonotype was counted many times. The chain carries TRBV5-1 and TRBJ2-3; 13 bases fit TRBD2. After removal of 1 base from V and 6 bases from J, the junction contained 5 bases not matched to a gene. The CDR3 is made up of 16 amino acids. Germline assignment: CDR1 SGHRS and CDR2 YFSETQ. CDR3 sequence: CASSLLTSGGADTQYF. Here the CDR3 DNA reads TGCGCCAGCAGCTTGCTAACTAGCGGGGGGGCCGATACGCAGTATTTT.

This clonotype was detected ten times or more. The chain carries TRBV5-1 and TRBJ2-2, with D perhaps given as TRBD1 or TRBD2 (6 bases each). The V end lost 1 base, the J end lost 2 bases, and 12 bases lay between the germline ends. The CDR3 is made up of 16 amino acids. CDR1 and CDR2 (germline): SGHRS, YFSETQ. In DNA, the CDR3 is TGCGCCAGCAGCTTGCGGGGGCAGGGAAACACCGGGGAGCTGTTTTTT. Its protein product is CASSLRGQGNTGELFF.

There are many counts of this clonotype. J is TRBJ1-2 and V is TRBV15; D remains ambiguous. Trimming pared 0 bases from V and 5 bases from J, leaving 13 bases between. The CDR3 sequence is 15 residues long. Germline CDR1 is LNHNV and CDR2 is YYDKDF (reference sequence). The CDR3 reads CATSRDRKEIYGYTF. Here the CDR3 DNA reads TGTGCCACCAGCAGAGATCGAAAAGAAATTTATGGCTACACCTTC.

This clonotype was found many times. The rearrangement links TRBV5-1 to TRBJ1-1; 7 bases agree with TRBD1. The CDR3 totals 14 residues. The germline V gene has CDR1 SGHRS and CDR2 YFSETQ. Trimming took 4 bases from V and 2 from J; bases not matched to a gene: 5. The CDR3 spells CASSIGTANTEAFF. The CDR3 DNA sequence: TGCGCCAGCAGCATCGGGACAGCTAACACTGAAGCTTTCTTT. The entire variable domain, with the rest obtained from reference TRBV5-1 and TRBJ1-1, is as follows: KAGVTQTPRYLIKTRGQQVTLSCSPISGHRSVSWYQQTPGQGLQFLFEYFSETQRNKGNFPGRFSGRQFSNSRSEMNVSTLELGDSALYLCASSIGTANTEAFFGQGTRLTVV.

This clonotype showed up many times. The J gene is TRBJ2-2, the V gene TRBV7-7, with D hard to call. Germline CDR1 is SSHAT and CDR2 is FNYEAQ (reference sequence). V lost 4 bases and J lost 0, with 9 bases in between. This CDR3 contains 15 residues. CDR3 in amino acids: CASSSRTANTGELFF. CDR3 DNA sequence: TGTGCCAGCAGCTCCAGGACGGCGAACACCGGGGAGCTGTTTTTT.

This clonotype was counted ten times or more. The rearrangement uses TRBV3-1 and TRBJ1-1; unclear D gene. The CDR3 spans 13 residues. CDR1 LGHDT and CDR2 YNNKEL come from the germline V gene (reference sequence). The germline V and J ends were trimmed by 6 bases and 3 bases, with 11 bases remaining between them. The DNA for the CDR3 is TGTGCCAGCAGGCCGGGTGGGGACACTGAAGCTTTCTTT. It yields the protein CASRPGGDTEAFF.

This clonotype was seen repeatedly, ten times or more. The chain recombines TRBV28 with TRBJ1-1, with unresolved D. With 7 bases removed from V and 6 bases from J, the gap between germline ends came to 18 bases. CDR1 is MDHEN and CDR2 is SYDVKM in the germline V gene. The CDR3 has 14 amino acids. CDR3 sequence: CASTLLRGGSEAFF. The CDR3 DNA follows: TGTGCCAGCACCCTCCTACGGGGTGGTTCTGAAGCTTTCTTT.